Below, 20 T cell receptor beta chains from the same sample are listed, as sequenced in a study of OX40 agonist ivuxolimab in advanced cancers. Clones were sequenced by immunoSEQ multiplex PCR, and TCRdb holds only the in-frame ones, with some missing. Seen here are 90,000 or so clones, more than 90% observed once, and the top ten hold around 3.3%. The sequencing here drew on CD4+ or CD8+ T cells sorted from blood, taken in a trial of the OX40 agonist ivuxolimab. The source is an adult with an advanced solid tumor such as melanoma, head and neck, liver or kidney cancer.

The J gene is TRBJ2-7, the V gene TRBV7-7; D perhaps matches TRBD2 (5 bases). Between the trimmed V and J ends, which lost 1 base and 1 base, there was a span of 5 bases. Looked up from germline, CDR1 is SSHAT and CDR2 is FNYEAQ (reference sequence). The length of the CDR3 is 13 residues. CDR3 in amino acids: CASSLGESYEQYF. As DNA, the CDR3 is TGTGCCAGCAGCTTAGGGGAGTCCTACGAGCAGTACTTC.

The chain is built from TRBV27 and TRBJ1-1; no firm D call. This CDR3 contains 15 residues. Trimming took 0 bases from V and 2 from J, leaving 10 bases between them. From germline, CDR1 is MNHEY and CDR2 SMNVEV (reference sequence). The DNA of the CDR3 is TGTGCCAGCAGTTTATCTCCGGGCCCCAACACTGAAGCTTTCTTT. It codes for CASSLSPGPNTEAFF.

V and J are TRBV13 and TRBJ1-1, with D possibly being TRBD1 (5 bases). V was clipped by 4 bases and J by 3 bases, with 12 bases between them. The CDR3 sequence is 14 residues long. The V gene's germline CDR1 is PRHDT and CDR2 FYEKMQ (reference sequence). In DNA, the CDR3 is TGTGCCAGCAGCTCCGGGACGGATCACACTGAAGCTTTCTTT. This encodes CASSSGTDHTEAFF. The full variable domain, rest sourced from reference TRBV13 and TRBJ1-1, is AAGVIQSPRHLIKEKRETATLKCYPIPRHDTVYWYQQGPGQDPQFLISFYEKMQSDKGSIPDRFSAQQFSDYHSELNMSSLELGDSALYFCASSSGTDHTEAFFGQGTRLTVV.

This clone was observed once. The V and J genes are TRBV10-3 and TRBJ1-2; TRBD1 agrees at 8 bases. Germline CDR1 is ENHRY and CDR2 is SYGVKD. The CDR3 contains 16 residues. V dropped 2 bases and J dropped 4; count of bases not matched to a gene: 9. This chain's CDR3 is CAISEERQGTAYGYTF. Written as DNA, the CDR3 is TGTGCCATCAGTGAGGAAAGACAGGGGACTGCCTATGGCTACACCTTC.

This rearrangement joins TRBV11-2 to TRBJ2-5; 12 nucleotides agree with TRBD1. There are 16 residues in the CDR3. Germline-derived CDR1 and CDR2 are SGHAT and FQNNGV. The J segment lost 9 bases and the V segment lost 5 bases, leaving 13 bases of the junction unmatched. The CDR3 DNA sequence: TGTGCCAGCAGCCAGGGACAGGGGGCGAGTCGGGCGGCCCAGTACTTC. Amino acid sequence: CASSQGQGASRAAQYF.

CDR3 amino acids: CASSFTGRDGYTF. For the CDR3, the DNA is TGTGCCAGTAGTTTTACCGGGAGGGATGGCTACACCTTC. The chain has TRBV19 and TRBJ1-2; D not resolved. In germline, CDR1 is LNHDA, CDR2 SQIVND (reference sequence). The CDR3 spans 13 residues. V shed 5 bases and J shed 6 bases, with 13 bases lying between them. Full variable domain (rest looked up from reference TRBV19 and TRBJ1-2): DGGITQSPKYLFRKEGQNVTLSCEQNLNHDAMYWYRQDPGQGLRLIYYSQIVNDFQKGDIAEGYSVSREKKESFPLTVTSAQKNPTAFYLCASSFTGRDGYTFGSGTRLTVV.

The chain joins TRBV6-5 to TRBJ1-1; perhaps TRBD1 as D (6 bases). Germline V lookup: CDR1 MNHEY, CDR2 SVGAGI. This CDR3 spans 15 amino acids. The V end was cut by 2 bases, the J end by 2 bases, with 12 bases between. The CDR3 DNA follows: TGTGCCAGCAGTTACCAAGGAGGGGGTAACACTGAAGCTTTCTTT. This gives the protein CASSYQGGGNTEAFF.

The rearrangement joins TRBV4-1 to TRBJ1-3; D unresolved. Trimming took off 11 bases at V and 4 bases at J, with 9 bases between the two ends. There are 11 residues in the CDR3. Germline CDR1 and CDR2: MGHRA and YSYEKL. CDR3 DNA sequence: TGCGCCTCCTCTGCCGGAAACACCATATATTTT. It specifies CASSAGNTIYF.

The rearrangement uses TRBV5-1 and TRBJ2-7, with TRBD1 matching 10 bases. CDR1 and CDR2 from the germline V gene are SGHRS and YFSETQ. This CDR3 comprises 14 residues. The junction had 4 bases not matched to a gene; V was cut back by 4 bases and J by 3 bases. CDR3 region: CASSQTGGVYEQYF. Here the CDR3 DNA reads TGCGCCAGCAGCCAGACAGGGGGCGTCTACGAGCAGTACTTC.

The V and J genes are TRBV30 and TRBJ2-2, with TRBD2 matching over 11 bases. Germline CDR1 and CDR2: GTSNPN and SVGIG (reference sequence). This CDR3 is built from 16 residues. The V gene end was trimmed by 0 bases and the J gene end by 1 base; junction bases not matched to a gene: 1. The CDR3 region is CAWSVGLAGNTGELFF. CDR3 DNA sequence: TGTGCCTGGAGTGTAGGACTAGCGGGGAACACCGGGGAGCTGTTTTTT.

CDR3 coding DNA: TGTGCCAGCAGACGAGAGGGTACGCAGTATTTT. Amino acids: CASRREGTQYF. The V gene is TRBV28, the J gene TRBJ2-3; a weak D match, TRBD2 (5 bases). The length of the CDR3 is 11 residues. CDR1 is MDHEN and CDR2 is SYDVKM in the germline V gene. V was trimmed by 6 bases and J by 8 bases, leaving 9 bases between them. The full variable domain, with the rest looked up from reference TRBV28 and TRBJ2-3, is DVKVTQSSRYLVKRTGEKVFLECVQDMDHENMFWYRQDPGLGLRLIYFSYDVKMKEKGDIPEGYSVSREKKERFSLILESASTNQTSMYLCASRREGTQYFGPGTRLTVL.

The rearrangement uses TRBV4-3 and TRBJ2-3; D assignment may be TRBD1 or TRBD2 (5 bases each). This CDR3 is 15 amino acids long. Germline CDR1 reads LGHNA; CDR2 reads YSLEER. V lost 8 bases and J 0 bases, leaving 15 bases between the germline ends. The CDR3 spells CASSYSGRSTDTQYF. The CDR3 DNA reads as TGCGCCAGCTCATATTCGGGGCGCAGCACAGATACGCAGTATTTT.

The rearrangement links TRBV4-1 to TRBJ1-3; 7 nucleotides agree with TRBD1. Germline CDR1 and CDR2: MGHRA and YSYEKL. CDR3 length: 19 residues. The J segment lost 4 bases and the V segment lost 2 bases, leaving 17 bases of the junction unmatched. CDR3: CASSQINDSPGQIGNTIYF. The CDR3 DNA is TGCGCCAGCAGCCAAATCAACGATTCCCCGGGACAGATCGGAAACACCATATATTTT.

J is TRBJ2-3 and V is TRBV4-1, with D possibly matching TRBD2 (6 bases). V lost 0 bases and J lost 1, with 11 bases in between. The CDR3 has 16 amino acids. The germline V gene encodes CDR1 MGHRA and CDR2 YSYEKL. The CDR3 bases are TGCGCCAGCAGCCAAGATCGGCGGGACGGCACAGATACGCAGTATTTT. This sequence encodes CASSQDRRDGTDTQYF.

The chain joins TRBV5-6 to TRBJ2-2; 7 positions agree with TRBD1. The CDR3 has 13 amino acids. V was clipped by 4 bases and J by 6 bases; unmatched bases: 3. Per the germline V gene, CDR1 is SGHDT and CDR2 is YYEEEE. This CDR3 is CASSPGGSGELFF. The DNA of the CDR3 is TGTGCCAGCAGCCCAGGGGGATCCGGGGAGCTGTTTTTT.

A single count supports this clone. The V call is TRBV21-1, the J call TRBJ1-4; whether TRBD1, the table's D call, matches the DNA was not checked. TRBV21-1 is a listed pseudogene. The CDR3 has 16 amino acids. CDR3 sequence reads: CASTRRPQGAGEKLFF. The DNA for the CDR3 is TGTGCCAGCACCCGTCGCCCGCAGGGGGCGGGTGAAAAACTGTTTTTT.

The V gene is TRBV6-1, the J gene TRBJ2-7; a possible D gene is TRBD1 (5 bases). Per germline, CDR1 MNHNS and CDR2 SASEGT. The CDR3 runs to 14 residues. With 11 bases removed from V and 0 bases from J, the gap between germline ends came to 17 bases. The CDR3 protein is CAAQVQVYSYEQYF. DNA of the CDR3: TGTGCCGCGCAGGTACAGGTTTACTCCTACGAGCAGTACTTC.

The chain links TRBV18 to TRBJ2-5, with 14 positions matching TRBD2. The CDR3 is 16 residues long. The trim removed 6 bases at V and 1 base at J, leaving 4 bases unmatched. Per germline, CDR1 KGHSH and CDR2 LQKENI. CDR3 nucleotides: TGTGCCAGCTCCCCGGGGACTAGCGGGAGCCAAGAGACCCAGTACTTC. It encodes CASSPGTSGSQETQYF.

V and J are TRBV11-2 and TRBJ2-7, with a possible D match to TRBD1 (6 bases). The CDR3 is 14 amino acids. Per the germline V gene, CDR1 is SGHAT and CDR2 is FQNNGV. V was cut by 5 bases and J by 3 bases, with 14 bases left in between. DNA of the CDR3: TGTGCCAGCAGCCAGACCACAGGGAGCTACGAGCAGTACTTC. This encodes CASSQTTGSYEQYF. Based on the CDR3 plus reference TRBV11-2 and TRBJ2-7, the full variable domain is EAGVAQSPRYKIIEKRQSVAFWCNPISGHATLYWYQQILGQGPKLLIQFQNNGVVDDSQLPKDRFSAERLKGVDSTLKIQPAKLEDSAVYLCASSQTTGSYEQYFGPGTRLTVT.

This chain joins TRBV9 and TRBJ1-2, with TRBD1 identical over 7 bases. The CDR3 sequence is 16 residues long. The germline gives CDR1 SGDLS, CDR2 YYNGEE. The trim removed 0 bases at V and 4 bases at J, leaving 9 bases unmatched. The CDR3 DNA follows: TGTGCCAGCAGCGTAGCCCCACAGACAGGGCCCTATGGCTACACCTTC. Protein: CASSVAPQTGPYGYTF.